What follows describes a single TCR beta chain. This specimen comes from a study of cytomegalovirus exposure and HLA in healthy donors. V lost 5 bases to trimming and J lost 1 base, with 8 bases between them. Germline loops: CDR1 MRHNA, CDR2 SNTAGT. This CDR3 is built from 13 residues. The PCR ran on 60 Vbeta and 13 Jbeta primers. Generated by immunoSEQ multiplex PCR, the TCRdb table keeps only in-frame clones and is missing some. The repertoire holds under 200,000 clones, with less than 90% as singletons. Sequences were obtained from PBMCs. This clonotype was obtained from a boy aged 2 to 10 in good health and CMV-seronegative. The V gene is TRBV6-4, the J gene TRBJ1-1; no definite D call. Written as DNA, the CDR3 is TGTGCCAGCAGTCCGACGGGGAACACTGAAGCTTTCTTT. It encodes CASSPTGNTEAFF.